This T cell receptor (beta chain) stems from a study of cytomegalovirus exposure and HLA in healthy donors. Study details: A previous analysis identified 117 million unique TCR beta sequences derived from approximately 190 million T cells. Study-wide results and limits: Beyond CMV serostatus, there was no information to go on about immune exposure.

On this clone: Its target is unknown.

These donors, healthy bone marrow donors, were studied. Both 60 Vbeta primers and 13 Jbeta primers went into the PCR. Methods used by the authors: Some 11 million of the about 80 million unique TCR beta chains counted in a later analysis were shared. Using immunoSEQ multiplex PCR, the repertoire was profiled, and TCRdb retains in-frame clones only, with some absent. V and J calls and clone size are copied from that table; D and trimming were computed from the DNA. There are approximately 130,000 clones in the sample; approximately 84% occur only once, and 2.7% lies in the top ten. V was trimmed by 5 bases and J by 0 bases, leaving 12 bases between them. Per germline, CDR1 MRHNA and CDR2 SNTAGT. The CDR3 loop spans 15 amino acids.

The rearrangement joins TRBV6-4 to TRBJ2-3, with D tentatively TRBD2 (6 bases). The sequence was collected from a boy between 2 and 10 years old in good health and CMV-seronegative. The sequencing sample was made of PBMCs. This chain's CDR3 is CASSLAEASTDTQYF. Written as DNA, the CDR3 is TGTGCCAGCAGTTTAGCGGAGGCTAGCACAGATACGCAGTATTTT.